The entry that follows covers one T cell receptor (beta chain) sequence. The sample is drawn from a study of T cells expressing NK-cell markers. For each CDR3 protein, TCRdb gives one entry from its re-call of the 5' RACE reads, without DNA. This sample's table has a few hundred thousand distinct CDR3 sequences. The sample consisted of blood T cells: a sorted CD56 or NKG2C T cell subset, CD4+ or CD8+ T cells, or bulk PBMC T cells (not recorded which). The TCR comes from a man aged 18-69 years in good health.

The CDR3 sequence: CASSPAVVNYGYTF. The V gene is TRBV18, the J gene TRBJ1-2. Per germline, CDR1 KGHSH and CDR2 LQKENI. The CDR3 runs to 14 residues.